This T cell receptor (beta chain) is drawn from a study of blood T cell repertoires in COVID-19. The V end was cut by 4 bases, the J end by 0 bases, with 13 bases between. The CDR3 is 16 amino acids. Germline CDR1 is SEHNR and CDR2 is FQNEAQ (reference sequence). Using immunoSEQ multiplex PCR, the repertoire was profiled, and TCRdb retains in-frame clones only, with some absent. The top ten clones hold approximately 0.92% of a sample with roughly 460,000 clones, around nine tenths of them seen once. The sample comprised peripheral blood. The receptor comes from a man between 18 and 29 years old with COVID-19, enrolled during active disease. This chain joins TRBV7-9 and TRBJ1-3, with D unresolved. The CDR3 region has the DNA TGTGCCAGCAGCTCAACCAACGGTAGCTCTGGAAACACCATATATTTT. Translated, it gives CASSSTNGSSGNTIYF.